These 17 T cell receptor beta chains originate from one sample sequenced in a study of T cell responses to AZD1222 COVID-19 vaccine. Produced via immunoSEQ multiplex PCR; TCRdb's table is partial and in-frame only. The sample lists around 140,000 clones; approximately 93% were seen once. This material consisted of peripheral blood, taken after recovery from COVID-19. The receptors shown here come from an adult who had recovered from COVID-19.

The V and J genes are TRBV11-1 and TRBJ2-1, with TRBD1 matching over 8 bases. V lost 2 bases and J lost 9; bases outside the gene matches: 6. Germline-derived CDR1 and CDR2 are SGHAT and FQDESV (reference sequence). This CDR3 spans 14 amino acids. This CDR3 reads CASSLQGARGEQFF. CDR3 nucleotide sequence: TGTGCCAGCAGCTTACAGGGGGCACGAGGTGAGCAGTTCTTC.

J is TRBJ1-2 and V is TRBV30; D unresolved. Trimming left V 4 bases short and J 3 bases short, with 15 bases between. Germline CDR1 and CDR2: GTSNPN and SVGIG (reference sequence). The CDR3 covers 14 residues. For the CDR3, the DNA is TGTGCCTGGAATTTTTGCATCGGTTACTATGGCTACACCTTC. Its protein product is CAWNFCIGYYGYTF.

DNA for the CDR3: TGTGCCAGCAGCTTGATGGACAGTAACGAGCAGTACTTC. Translated, it gives CASSLMDSNEQYF. The chain employs TRBV5-4 and TRBJ2-7, with TRBD1 as a possible D gene (6 bases). The V end lost 1 base, the J end lost 5 bases, and 10 bases lay between the germline ends. Germline CDR1 reads SGHNT; CDR2 reads YYREEE (reference sequence). CDR3 length equals 13 residues.

The chain has TRBV14 and TRBJ1-4; D ambiguous. The CDR3 totals 14 residues. Trimming cost V 0 bases and J 8 bases, with 10 bases left between them. Germline V gene data show CDR1 as SGHDN and CDR2 as FVKESK. The CDR3 region is CASSQDRVGEKLFF. CDR3 nucleotide sequence: TGTGCCAGCAGCCAAGATAGGGTAGGAGAAAAACTGTTTTTT.

The chain has TRBV28 and TRBJ2-7; 7 bases map to TRBD2. The CDR3 covers 15 residues. The germline V gene has CDR1 MDHEN and CDR2 SYDVKM. The V segment lost 1 base and the J segment 4 bases; nucleotides outside the gene matches: 7. This chain's CDR3 is CASSLSIAGLYEQYF. As DNA, the CDR3 is TGTGCCAGCAGTTTATCCATAGCGGGCCTTTACGAGCAGTACTTC.

The chain employs TRBV27 and TRBJ2-3; 8 nucleotides agree with TRBD1. With V trimmed by 1 base and J by 2 bases, 8 bases remained unmatched. This CDR3 spans 17 amino acids. From germline, CDR1 is MNHEY and CDR2 SMNVEV (reference sequence). The CDR3 DNA is TGTGCCAGCAGTTTATGGAGTCGACAGGGGCTCACAGATACGCAGTATTTT. Encoded protein: CASSLWSRQGLTDTQYF.

The chain combines TRBV5-1 with TRBJ2-1; possible D gene TRBD2, 5 bases. Trimming shortened V by 0 bases and J by 2 bases, and 9 bases separated the two germline ends. The CDR3 contains 15 residues. Germline V lookup: CDR1 SGHRS, CDR2 YFSETQ. DNA for the CDR3: TGCGCCAGCAGCTTGGTGGGAGATACCTACAATGAGCAGTTCTTC. Residues: CASSLVGDTYNEQFF.

The V call is TRBV7-9, the J call TRBJ1-1, with D perhaps matching TRBD1 (5 bases). The CDR3 is 13 amino acids. CDR1 is SEHNR, CDR2 FQNEAQ, per germline (reference sequence). V shed 3 bases and J shed 4 bases, with 9 bases lying between them. The CDR3 loop reads CASSFGGGTEAFF. Here the CDR3 DNA reads TGTGCCAGCAGCTTCGGGGGAGGCACTGAAGCTTTCTTT.

V usage is TRBV29-1 and J usage is TRBJ2-2, with 10 bases aligning to TRBD1. The ends lost 4 bases at V and 5 bases at J; junction bases unmatched: 10. The CDR3 length is 16 residues. CDR1 is SQVTM, CDR2 ANQGSEA, per germline. CDR3 residues: CSVAVGQGVFTGELFF. The CDR3 DNA is TGCAGCGTTGCAGTAGGACAGGGGGTTTTTACCGGGGAGCTGTTTTTT.

The chain uses TRBV19 and TRBJ2-5, with a possible D match to TRBD2 (5 bases). This CDR3 region has 15 residues. V shed 1 base and J shed 4 bases, with 13 bases lying between them. CDR1 is LNHDA, CDR2 SQIVND, per germline (reference sequence). DNA for the CDR3: TGTGCCAGTAGTATAGTAGGCCTAGCACGAGAGACCCAGTACTTC. Translation gives CASSIVGLARETQYF. The entire variable domain, with the rest obtained from reference TRBV19 and TRBJ2-5, is as follows: DGGITQSPKYLFRKEGQNVTLSCEQNLNHDAMYWYRQDPGQGLRLIYYSQIVNDFQKGDIAEGYSVSREKKESFPLTVTSAQKNPTAFYLCASSIVGLARETQYFGPGTRLLVL.

This chain joins TRBV11-2 and TRBJ1-1; D perhaps matches TRBD1 (5 bases). CDR3 size: 16 residues. Between the trimmed V and J ends, which lost 1 base and 1 base, there was a span of 13 bases. Germline CDR1 is SGHAT and CDR2 is FQNNGV. Written as DNA, the CDR3 is TGTGCCAGCAGCTTAGTTGGCCTGGGACCGAACACTGAAGCTTTCTTT. It is translated as CASSLVGLGPNTEAFF. The complete variable domain, with remaining parts taken from reference TRBV11-2 and TRBJ1-1, reads EAGVAQSPRYKIIEKRQSVAFWCNPISGHATLYWYQQILGQGPKLLIQFQNNGVVDDSQLPKDRFSAERLKGVDSTLKIQPAKLEDSAVYLCASSLVGLGPNTEAFFGQGTRLTVV.

This CDR3 reads CASRRGLPGAAGELFF. The CDR3 nucleotides are TGTGCCAGCAGGCGCGGATTACCGGGGGCGGCCGGGGAGCTGTTTTTT. The chain carries TRBV7-3 and TRBJ2-2; the D call may be TRBD1 or TRBD2 (6 bases each). V shed 6 bases and J shed 6 bases, with 20 bases lying between them. Germline loops: CDR1 SGHTA, CDR2 FQGTGA. The CDR3 totals 16 residues.

The rearrangement uses TRBV5-1 and TRBJ2-3; 11 bases line up with TRBD2. Losses at the gene ends were 2 bases for V and 4 bases for J; bases not matched to a gene: 6. This CDR3 comprises 16 residues. Germline V gives CDR1 SGHRS, CDR2 YFSETQ. The CDR3 sequence: CASSFTSGRGSDTQYF. CDR3 coding DNA: TGCGCCAGCAGCTTCACTAGCGGGAGAGGGTCAGATACGCAGTATTTT.

This clone is a singleton in its sample. V and J are TRBV5-1 and TRBJ2-1, with D maybe TRBD1 (6 bases). Trimming took 3 bases from V and 5 from J, leaving 9 bases between them. CDR1 and CDR2 from the germline V gene are SGHRS and YFSETQ. CDR3 length: 13 amino acids. CDR3 sequence: CASSWRTDNEQFF. CDR3 bases: TGCGCCAGCAGCTGGAGGACAGACAATGAGCAGTTCTTC.

This chain connects TRBV10-2 to TRBJ2-5; possibly TRBD2 for D (6 bases). CDR3 length: 14 residues. Between the trimmed V and J ends, which lost 4 bases and 2 bases, there was a span of 11 bases. Germline CDR1 WSHSY, CDR2 SAAADI. CDR3 in amino acids: CASSASGLQETQYF. The CDR3 nucleotides are TGCGCCAGCAGTGCAAGCGGGTTACAAGAGACCCAGTACTTC.

The chain employs TRBV6-5 and TRBJ2-7; D is ambiguous. The CDR3 extends over 13 amino acids. V dropped 9 bases and J dropped 0 bases, with 12 bases sitting between them. CDR1 MNHEY and CDR2 SVGAGI come from the germline V gene. CDR3 loop: CASRPPISYEQYF. The CDR3 DNA reads as TGTGCCAGTCGCCCTCCGATCTCCTACGAGCAGTACTTC.

The chain employs TRBV19 and TRBJ1-1, with D hard to call. The V end was cut by 1 base, the J end by 1 base, with 4 bases between. This CDR3 has 13 residues. CDR1 LNHDA and CDR2 SQIVND come from the germline V gene (reference sequence). DNA for the CDR3: TGTGCCAGTAGTATAGTACAGAACACTGAAGCTTTCTTT. This codes for CASSIVQNTEAFF.